This T cell receptor beta chain derives from a study of cytomegalovirus exposure and HLA in healthy donors. PCR primers comprised 60 Vbeta and 13 Jbeta primers. Sequencing used immunoSEQ multiplex PCR; TCRdb keeps in-frame clones, though not all of them. Found here are roughly 220,000 clones, approximately 81% of them singletons; the top ten hold 2.9%. Study outcomes and limitations: TCR sequences were mostly rare, though some public TCRs occurred in many donors.

CDR1 MGHRA and CDR2 YSYEKL come from the germline V gene. Trimming cost V 0 bases and J 1 base; bases outside gene matches: 14. CDR3 length: 19 amino acids. This clone was detected only a few times. Its antigen is as yet unknown. The sequenced material came from PBMCs. This TCR came from a man aged 25 to 40 in good health and CMV-seronegative. V usage is TRBV4-1 and J usage is TRBJ1-2; 7 nucleotides match TRBD1. The CDR3 sequence: CASSQDRGTGVRGNYGYTF. In DNA form, the CDR3 reads TGCGCCAGCAGCCAAGATCGAGGAACAGGGGTAAGAGGTAACTATGGCTACACCTTC.